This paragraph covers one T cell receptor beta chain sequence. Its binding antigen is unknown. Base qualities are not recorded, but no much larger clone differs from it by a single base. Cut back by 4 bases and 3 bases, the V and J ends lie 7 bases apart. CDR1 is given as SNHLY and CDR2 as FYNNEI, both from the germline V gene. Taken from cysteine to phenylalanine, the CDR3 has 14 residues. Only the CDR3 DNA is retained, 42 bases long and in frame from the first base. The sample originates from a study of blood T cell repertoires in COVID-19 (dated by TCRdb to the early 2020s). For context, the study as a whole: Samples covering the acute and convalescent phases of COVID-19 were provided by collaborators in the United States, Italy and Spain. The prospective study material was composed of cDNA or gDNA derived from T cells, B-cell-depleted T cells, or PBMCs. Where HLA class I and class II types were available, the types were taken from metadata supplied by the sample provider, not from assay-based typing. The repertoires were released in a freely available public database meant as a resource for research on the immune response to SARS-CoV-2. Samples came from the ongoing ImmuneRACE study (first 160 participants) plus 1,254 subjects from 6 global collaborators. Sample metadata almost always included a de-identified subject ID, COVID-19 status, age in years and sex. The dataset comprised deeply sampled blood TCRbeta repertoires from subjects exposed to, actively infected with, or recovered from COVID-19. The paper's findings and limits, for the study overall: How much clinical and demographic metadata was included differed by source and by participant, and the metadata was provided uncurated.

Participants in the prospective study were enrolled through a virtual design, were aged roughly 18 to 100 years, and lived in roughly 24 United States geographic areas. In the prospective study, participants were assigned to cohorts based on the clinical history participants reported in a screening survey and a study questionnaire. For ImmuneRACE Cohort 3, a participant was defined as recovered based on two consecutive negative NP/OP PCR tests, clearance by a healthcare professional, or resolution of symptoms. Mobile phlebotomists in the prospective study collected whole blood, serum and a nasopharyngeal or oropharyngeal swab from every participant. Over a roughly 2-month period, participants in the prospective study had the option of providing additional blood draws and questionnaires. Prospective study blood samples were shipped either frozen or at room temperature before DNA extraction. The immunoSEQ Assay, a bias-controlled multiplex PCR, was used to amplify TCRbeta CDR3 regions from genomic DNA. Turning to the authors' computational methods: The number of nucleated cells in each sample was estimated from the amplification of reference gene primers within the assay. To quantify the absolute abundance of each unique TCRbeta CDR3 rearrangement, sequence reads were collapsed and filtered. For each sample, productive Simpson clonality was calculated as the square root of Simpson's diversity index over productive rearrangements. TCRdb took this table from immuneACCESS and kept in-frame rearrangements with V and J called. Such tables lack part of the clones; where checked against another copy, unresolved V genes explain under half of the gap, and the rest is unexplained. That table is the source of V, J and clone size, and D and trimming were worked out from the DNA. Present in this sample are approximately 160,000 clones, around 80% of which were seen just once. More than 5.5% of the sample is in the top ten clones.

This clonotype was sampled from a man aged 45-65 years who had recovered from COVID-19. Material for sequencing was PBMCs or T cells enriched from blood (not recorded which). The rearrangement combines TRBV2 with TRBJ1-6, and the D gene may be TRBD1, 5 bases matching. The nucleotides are TGTGCCAGCAGTGCCCAGGGCTATAATTCACCCCTCCACTTT. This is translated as CASSAQGYNSPLHF.